Below are 30 T cell receptor beta chains sequenced from a single sample in a study of blood T cell repertoires in COVID-19 (dated by TCRdb to the early 2020s). Library creation used the immunoSEQ multiplex PCR assay. As stored in TCRdb, this immuneACCESS dataset retains in-frame rearrangements with V and J assigned. A fraction of the clones does not appear; measured against another copy, unresolved V genes explain less than half of the discrepancy, and the remainder lacks a known reason. A total of roughly 260,000 clones appear in this sample, about four fifths of them only once. In total, the top ten clones hold around 3.5% of the sample. Sequences were obtained from PBMCs or T cells enriched from blood (not recorded which). These receptors originate from a woman between 35 and 50 years old who had been exposed to COVID-19.

This clone was counted once. The chain links TRBV29-1 to TRBJ1-1; 9 nucleotides line up with TRBD1. V trimming: 6 bases; J trimming: 1 base; junction bases outside the gene matches: 6. CDR1 SQVTM and CDR2 ANQGSEA come from the germline V gene. The CDR3 is made up of 14 amino acids. The CDR3 here is CSVTPGQGNTEAFF. In DNA, the CDR3 is TGCAGCGTCACACCGGGACAGGGGAACACTGAAGCTTTCTTT. Full variable domain (remainder filled in from reference TRBV29-1 and TRBJ1-1): SAVISQKPSRDICQRGTSLTIQCQVDSQVTMMFWYRQQPGQSLTLIATANQGSEATYESGFVIDKFPISRPNLTFSTLTVSNMSPEDSSIYLCSVTPGQGNTEAFFGQGTRLTVV.

The V gene is TRBV27, the J gene TRBJ1-4, with TRBD1 as a possible D gene (6 bases). The germline V and J ends were trimmed by 3 bases and 6 bases, with 11 bases remaining between them. In germline, CDR1 is MNHEY, CDR2 SMNVEV (reference sequence). CDR3 size: 14 residues. CDR3 coding DNA: TGTGCCAGCAGTTTCACGGGGGGCCATGAAAAACTGTTTTTT. Its translation is CASSFTGGHEKLFF.

This clone was seen a single time. In DNA form, the CDR3 reads TGTGCCAGCAGTAGCACACAGGGGCTGGCAGCTTTCTTT. Translation: CASSSTQGLAAFF. The genes are TRBV6-2 or TRBV6-3 and TRBJ1-1; the match to TRBD1 covers 7 bases. This CDR3 has 13 amino acids. Trimming removed 5 bases from V and 10 bases from J; junction bases left unmatched: 10. Germline V CDR1 and CDR2: MNHEY, SVGEGT.

Notes on this clone: This specimen includes other DNA sequences encoding the same CDR3. The rearrangement uses TRBV5-1 and TRBJ2-1, with a tentative D call TRBD1 (7 bases). The V gene's germline CDR1 is SGHRS and CDR2 YFSETQ. Trimming stripped 0 bases from V and 4 bases from J, with 11 bases between. This CDR3 spans 15 amino acids. The CDR3 nucleotides read TGCGCCAGCAGCTTGGGGTCAGGGGGGTACAATGAGCAGTTCTTC. Translation gives CASSLGSGGYNEQFF.

This clone was detected only once. The rearrangement uses TRBV2 and TRBJ1-1; 10 bases line up with TRBD1. Trimming cost V 8 bases and J 7 bases; bases outside gene matches: 10. Germline lookup yields CDR1 SNHLY and CDR2 FYNNEI. The CDR3 extends over 14 amino acids. The CDR3 reads CASSPDRGQNEAFF. The DNA of the CDR3 is TGTGCCAGCTCGCCCGACAGGGGGCAGAATGAAGCTTTCTTT.

The chain links TRBV18 to TRBJ2-7; D unclear. The CDR3 totals 12 residues. In germline, CDR1 is KGHSH, CDR2 LQKENI. Trimming left V 2 bases short and J 4 bases short, with 6 bases between. The CDR3 sequence is CASSPGRYEQYF. The CDR3, as DNA: TGTGCCAGCTCACCAGGCAGATACGAGCAGTACTTC.

J is TRBJ1-1 and V is TRBV28, with D possibly being TRBD1 (5 bases). CDR3 length equals 15 residues. CDR1 and CDR2 from the germline V gene are MDHEN and SYDVKM. Between the trimmed V and J ends, which lost 3 bases and 5 bases, there was a span of 16 bases. The DNA for the CDR3 is TGTGCCAGCAGTTTTCGGGGGACCCCTAGGACTGAAGCTTTCTTT. Residues: CASSFRGTPRTEAFF.

V usage is TRBV7-2 and J usage is TRBJ2-3; 8 bases agree with TRBD2. Unmatched junction bases numbered 9, after V lost 5 bases and J lost 5 bases. This CDR3 is 15 amino acids long. CDR1 and CDR2 (germline): SGHTA, FQGNSA. The CDR3: CASSTQTSEVDTQYF. The DNA for the CDR3 is TGTGCCAGCAGCACCCAGACTAGCGAGGTAGATACGCAGTATTTT. The full variable domain, its missing parts supplied by reference TRBV7-2 and TRBJ2-3, is GAGVSQSPSNKVTEKGKDVELRCDPISGHTALYWYRQSLGQGLEFLIYFQGNSAPDKSGLPSDRFSAERTGGSVSTLTIQRTQQEDSAVYLCASSTQTSEVDTQYFGPGTRLTVL.

The chain is built from TRBV1 and TRBJ2-7; TRBD2 is the table's D call, not checked against the DNA. TRBV1 counts as a pseudogene. CDR3 length: 10 residues. Here the CDR3 reads CTFRSYEQYF. CDR3 DNA sequence: TGCACCTTTCGGTCCTACGAGCAGTACTTC.

The chain recombines TRBV20-1 with TRBJ2-7; a weak D match, TRBD2 (7 bases). The germline V gene encodes CDR1 DFQATT and CDR2 SNEGSKA (reference sequence). Trimming removed 3 bases from V and 7 bases from J, with 19 bases in between. CDR3 length: 14 residues. The CDR3 loop reads CSASLPGGPWEQYF. The CDR3 coding sequence is TGCAGTGCTAGTCTTCCCGGGGGGCCCTGGGAGCAGTACTTC.

This chain joins TRBV19 and TRBJ1-6, with D uncertain. This CDR3 comprises 16 residues. CDR1 is LNHDA and CDR2 is SQIVND in the germline V gene (reference sequence). V lost 5 bases and J 0 bases, leaving 11 bases between the germline ends. CDR3 in DNA: TGTGCCAGTAGTCCGACCGGGTTCTCCTATAATTCACCCCTCCACTTT. It codes for CASSPTGFSYNSPLHF.

This clone was counted once. The chain uses TRBV7-9 and TRBJ2-7, with TRBD2 as a possible D gene (6 bases). Trimming took 7 bases from V and 0 from J, leaving 16 bases between them. Germline V gene data show CDR1 as SEHNR and CDR2 as FQNEAQ (reference sequence). This CDR3 is 15 amino acids long. This chain's CDR3 is CASTTTGTVSYEQYF. CDR3 bases: TGTGCCAGCACCACGACCGGGACTGTCTCCTACGAGCAGTACTTC.

This clone was seen once. The CDR3 here is CAWSVGLLNTEAFF. The CDR3, as DNA: TGTGCCTGGAGTGTTGGACTGCTGAACACTGAAGCTTTCTTT. The genes are TRBV30 and TRBJ1-1; no firm D call. Trimming pared 0 bases from V and 0 bases from J, leaving 8 bases between. CDR1 GTSNPN and CDR2 SVGIG come from the germline V gene (reference sequence). This CDR3 comprises 14 residues.

The CDR3 DNA follows: TGTGCCAGCAGCTCCTCGGGACAGGGGGCTTTCGAGCAGTACTTC. Translation gives CASSSSGQGAFEQYF. V gene TRBV7-3 combines with J gene TRBJ2-7, with 12 bases matching TRBD1. Germline V gives CDR1 SGHTA, CDR2 FQGTGA. With 4 bases clipped from V and 6 bases from J, the junction kept 7 bases outside the gene matches. CDR3 size: 15 residues.

V is TRBV11-1 and J is TRBJ1-6, with TRBD1 as a possible D gene (5 bases). The V gene's germline CDR1 is SGHAT and CDR2 FQDESV (reference sequence). The CDR3 is 15 residues long. V lost 4 bases, J lost 10 bases, and 17 bases lay in between. CDR3 region: CASSSMSGSVSPLHF. CDR3 in DNA: TGTGCCAGCAGCTCCATGTCAGGGTCCGTGTCACCCCTCCACTTT.

The chain carries TRBV6-2 or TRBV6-3 and TRBJ2-3, with TRBD2 identical over 9 bases. The V gene end was trimmed by 4 bases and the J gene end by 2 bases; junction bases not matched to a gene: 4. Germline lookup yields CDR1 MNHEY and CDR2 SVGEGT. This CDR3 comprises 15 residues. The CDR3 DNA is TGTGCCAGCAGTTTCCAGCGGGGGGCCACAGATACGCAGTATTTT. This translates into CASSFQRGATDTQYF.

The chain joins TRBV5-1 to TRBJ1-4; TRBD1 agrees at 7 bases. Germline V gives CDR1 SGHRS, CDR2 YFSETQ. Germline trimming cut 1 base from V and 8 bases from J; bases unmatched to any gene: 5. The CDR3 totals 14 residues. The CDR3 region is CASSLTGVFEKLFF. CDR3 in DNA: TGCGCCAGCAGCTTGACAGGGGTGTTCGAAAAACTGTTTTTT.

The rearrangement joins TRBV5-1 to TRBJ2-5; the match to TRBD2 covers 14 bases. Germline loops: CDR1 SGHRS, CDR2 YFSETQ. The CDR3 consists of 15 residues. The V segment lost 6 bases and the J segment 2 bases; nucleotides outside the gene matches: 3. The CDR3 bases are TGCGCCAGCACCGGGACTAGCGGGGGACAAGAGACCCAGTACTTC. It codes for CASTGTSGGQETQYF. Together with reference TRBV5-1 and TRBJ2-5, the CDR3 gives the full variable domain: KAGVTQTPRYLIKTRGQQVTLSCSPISGHRSVSWYQQTPGQGLQFLFEYFSETQRNKGNFPGRFSGRQFSNSRSEMNVSTLELGDSALYLCASTGTSGGQETQYFGPGTRLLVL.

The chain employs TRBV3-1 (or the pseudogene TRBV3-2) and TRBJ1-1; D unclear. This CDR3 has 13 residues. V shed 4 bases and J shed 8 bases, with 14 bases lying between them. Per germline, CDR1 LGHDT and CDR2 YNNKEL (reference sequence). The DNA for the CDR3 is TGTGCCAGCAGCCGCGGGAGGTCTGGCGAAGCTTTCTTT. Its protein is CASSRGRSGEAFF.

This clone occurred a few times. The chain combines TRBV7-2 with TRBJ2-4; possible D gene TRBD1, 6 bases. Trimming pared 4 bases from V and 3 bases from J, leaving 10 bases between. CDR3 size: 14 residues. Germline V gives CDR1 SGHTA, CDR2 FQGNSA. CDR3 coding DNA: TGTGCCAGCAGCTCCGGGACACTCAAAAACATTCAGTACTTC. It specifies CASSSGTLKNIQYF.

V and J are TRBV6-4 and TRBJ2-1; 9 bases agree with TRBD2. The V gene's germline CDR1 is MRHNA and CDR2 SNTAGT. The CDR3 is 15 residues long. Trimming cost V 3 bases and J 7 bases; bases outside gene matches: 7. The CDR3 loop reads CASSEGAGGQNEQFF. The DNA for the CDR3 is TGTGCCAGCAGTGAGGGTGCGGGGGGGCAGAATGAGCAGTTCTTC.

This chain uses TRBV28 with TRBJ1-1, with D tentatively TRBD1 (5 bases). V was cut by 2 bases and J by 5 bases, with 12 bases left in between. The CDR3 has 14 amino acids. Germline values: CDR1 MDHEN, CDR2 SYDVKM. CDR3 DNA sequence: TGTGCCAGCAGTTTAGGGGGGGGGAGGACTGAAGCTTTCTTT. Amino acids: CASSLGGGRTEAFF.

This clone has at least ten counts. The V gene is TRBV2, the J gene TRBJ2-5, with D perhaps matching TRBD2 (5 bases). Germline loops: CDR1 SNHLY, CDR2 FYNNEI. CDR3 size: 17 residues. V shed 3 bases and J shed 5 bases, with 22 bases lying between them. The CDR3 DNA sequence: TGTGCCAGCAGTGATGTGGTTGGGCTCGGAGGCCGTGAGACCCAGTACTTC. Residues: CASSDVVGLGGRETQYF.

The chain couples TRBV3-1 (or the pseudogene TRBV3-2) to TRBJ2-3; TRBD2 agrees at 13 bases. The CDR3 runs 20 residues. In germline, CDR1 is LGHDT, CDR2 YNNKEL (reference sequence). V lost 7 bases and J lost 0; bases outside the gene matches: 16. Written as DNA, the CDR3 is TGTGCCAGCACCAAACGCGGGACTAGCGGGGCACGCCTTAGCACAGATACGCAGTATTTT. This sequence encodes CASTKRGTSGARLSTDTQYF.

The chain couples TRBV12-5 to TRBJ1-6; D perhaps matches TRBD1 (6 bases). Trimming left V 5 bases short and J 9 bases short, with 17 bases between. Germline-derived CDR1 and CDR2 are LGHNT and FRNRAP. This CDR3 comprises 15 residues. The CDR3 DNA sequence: TGTGCTAGTGGTCAAATCACAGGGTTTCGTTCACCCCTCCACTTT. Translating it yields CASGQITGFRSPLHF.

The rearrangement links TRBV9 to TRBJ2-3; 10 positions agree with TRBD2. The CDR3 runs 15 residues. Germline lookup yields CDR1 SGDLS and CDR2 YYNGEE. V was clipped by 0 bases and J by 7 bases; unmatched bases: 5. CDR3 amino acids: CASSVDSGGLNTQYF. The CDR3 nucleotides are TGTGCCAGCAGCGTAGATAGCGGGGGGTTGAATACGCAGTATTTT.

A few counts support this clone. The DNA for the CDR3 is TGTGCCAGCAGTCAGGACTGGACAGATACGCAGTATTTT. Protein product: CASSQDWTDTQYF. The chain uses TRBV2 and TRBJ2-3; D may be TRBD2 (5 bases). CDR1 is SNHLY, CDR2 FYNNEI, per germline. The CDR3 is 13 residues long. V lost 5 bases to trimming and J lost 3 bases, with 9 bases between them.

The chain uses TRBV6-5 and TRBJ2-7, with TRBD1 matching over 8 bases. The CDR3 extends over 15 amino acids. J was trimmed by 3 bases and V by 6 bases; bases with no gene match: 10. Per germline, CDR1 MNHEY and CDR2 SVGAGI. As DNA, the CDR3 is TGTGCCAGCAGGCATACAGGGGGAGATTTCTACGAGCAGTACTTC. Translated, it gives CASRHTGGDFYEQYF.

The chain is built from TRBV29-1 and TRBJ1-2, with 7 bases fitting TRBD1. V was pared by 7 bases and J by 3 bases, with 8 bases of the junction left unmatched. The CDR3 is 13 residues long. Germline CDR1 reads SQVTM; CDR2 reads ANQGSEA. The CDR3 sequence is CSAKTGTDYGYTF. CDR3 DNA: TGCAGCGCAAAGACCGGGACAGACTATGGCTACACCTTC.

CDR3 region: CASSYSPGLLTDTQYF. The CDR3 nucleotides read TGTGCCAGCAGTTACTCACCGGGACTACTCACAGATACGCAGTATTTT. The V gene is TRBV6-5, the J gene TRBJ2-3; TRBD2 agrees at 7 bases. V shed 0 bases, J shed 2 bases, and the junction held 5 bases outside the gene matches. CDR1 is MNHEY, CDR2 SVGAGI, per germline. The CDR3 contains 16 residues.